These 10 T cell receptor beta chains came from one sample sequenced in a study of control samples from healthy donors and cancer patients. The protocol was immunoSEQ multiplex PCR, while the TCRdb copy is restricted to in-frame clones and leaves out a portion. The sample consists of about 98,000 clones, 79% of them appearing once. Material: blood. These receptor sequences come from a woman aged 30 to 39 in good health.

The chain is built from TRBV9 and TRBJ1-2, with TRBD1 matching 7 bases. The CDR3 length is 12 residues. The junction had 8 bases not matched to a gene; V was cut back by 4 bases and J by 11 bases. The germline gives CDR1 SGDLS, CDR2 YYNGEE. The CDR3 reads CASSIRGGAYTF. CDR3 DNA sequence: TGTGCCAGCAGCATCAGGGGGGGAGCTTACACCTTC.

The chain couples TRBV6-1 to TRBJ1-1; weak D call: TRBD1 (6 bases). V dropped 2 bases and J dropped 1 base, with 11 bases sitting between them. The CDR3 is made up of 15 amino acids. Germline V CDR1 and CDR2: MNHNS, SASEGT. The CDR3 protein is CASSEYLGANTEAFF. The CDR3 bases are TGTGCCAGCAGTGAATATTTGGGGGCGAACACTGAAGCTTTCTTT.

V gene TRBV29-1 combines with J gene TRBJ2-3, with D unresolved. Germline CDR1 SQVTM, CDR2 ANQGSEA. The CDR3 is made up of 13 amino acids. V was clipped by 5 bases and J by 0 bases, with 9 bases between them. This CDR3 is CSVSRASTDTQYF. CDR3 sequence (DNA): TGCAGCGTTTCCAGAGCTAGCACAGATACGCAGTATTTT.

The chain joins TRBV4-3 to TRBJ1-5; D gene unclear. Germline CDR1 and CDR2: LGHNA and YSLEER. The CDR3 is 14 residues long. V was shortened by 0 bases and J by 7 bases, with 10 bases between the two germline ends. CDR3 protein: CASSQEGGRQPQHF. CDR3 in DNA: TGCGCCAGCAGCCAAGAGGGAGGGAGGCAGCCCCAGCATTTT.

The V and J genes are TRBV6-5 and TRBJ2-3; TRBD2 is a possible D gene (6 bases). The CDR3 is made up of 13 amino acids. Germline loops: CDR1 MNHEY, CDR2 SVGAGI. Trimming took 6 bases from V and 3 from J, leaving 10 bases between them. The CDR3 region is CASSRRGTDTQYF. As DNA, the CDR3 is TGTGCCAGCAGCCGCCGGGGGACAGATACGCAGTATTTT.

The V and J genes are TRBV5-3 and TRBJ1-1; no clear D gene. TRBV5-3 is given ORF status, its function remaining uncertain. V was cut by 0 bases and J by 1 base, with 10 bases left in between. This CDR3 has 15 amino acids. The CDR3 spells CARSLVGRKNTEAFF. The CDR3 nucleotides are TGTGCCAGAAGCTTGGTCGGCAGGAAGAACACTGAAGCTTTCTTT.

This CDR3 is CASRSHRGSYTF. CDR3 sequence (DNA): TGTGCCAGCAGATCTCACAGGGGTAGCTACACCTTC. The rearrangement joins TRBV25-1 to TRBJ1-2, with 7 bases fitting TRBD1. The germline V gene encodes CDR1 MGHDK and CDR2 SYGVNS. The CDR3 extends over 12 amino acids. Trimming cost V 6 bases and J 9 bases; bases outside gene matches: 7.

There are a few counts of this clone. The CDR3 reads CASSDRGQGLSPLHF. CDR3 nucleotides: TGTGCCAGCAGTGATCGAGGACAGGGTCTTTCACCCCTCCACTTT. The rearrangement links TRBV2 to TRBJ1-6, with 8 bases that match TRBD1. The germline CDR1 and CDR2 sequences are SNHLY and FYNNEI. Unmatched junction bases numbered 7, after V lost 3 bases and J lost 9 bases. The CDR3 totals 15 residues. Drawing the rest from reference TRBV2 and TRBJ1-6, the complete variable domain is EPEVTQTPSHQVTQMGQEVILRCVPISNHLYFYWYRQILGQKVEFLVSFYNNEISEKSEIFDDQFSVERPDGSNFTLKIRSTKLEDSAMYFCASSDRGQGLSPLHFGNGTRLTVT.

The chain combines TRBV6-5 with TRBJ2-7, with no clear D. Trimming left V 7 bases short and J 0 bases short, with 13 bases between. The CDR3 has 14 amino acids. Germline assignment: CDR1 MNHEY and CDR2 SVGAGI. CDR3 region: CASTRARSSYEQYF. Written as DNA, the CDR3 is TGTGCCAGCACCCGGGCCAGAAGCTCCTACGAGCAGTACTTC.

DNA for the CDR3: TGTGCCAGCAGCTTAGGGTTAGATGGCTACACCTTC. The encoded protein is CASSLGLDGYTF. The chain links TRBV7-9 to TRBJ1-2; the D is unclear. V dropped 1 base and J dropped 6 bases, with 6 bases sitting between them. The germline V gene encodes CDR1 SEHNR and CDR2 FQNEAQ (reference sequence). The CDR3 runs 12 residues. The full variable domain, completed using reference TRBV7-9 and TRBJ1-2, is DTGVSQNPRHKITKRGQNVTFRCDPISEHNRLYWYRQTLGQGPEFLTYFQNEAQLEKSRLLSDRFSAERPKGSFSTLEIQRTEQGDSAMYLCASSLGLDGYTFGSGTRLTVV.